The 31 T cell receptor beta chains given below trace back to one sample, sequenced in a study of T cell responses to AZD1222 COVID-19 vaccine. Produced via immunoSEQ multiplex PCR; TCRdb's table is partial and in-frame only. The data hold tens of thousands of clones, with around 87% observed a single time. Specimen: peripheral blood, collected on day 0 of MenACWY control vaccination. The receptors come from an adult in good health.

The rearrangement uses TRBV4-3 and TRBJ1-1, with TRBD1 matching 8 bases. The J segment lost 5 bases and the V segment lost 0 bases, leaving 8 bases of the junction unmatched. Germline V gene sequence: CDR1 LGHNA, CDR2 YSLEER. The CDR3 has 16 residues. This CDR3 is CASSQDPGRGPTEAFF. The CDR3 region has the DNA TGCGCCAGCAGCCAAGATCCAGGCAGGGGGCCGACTGAAGCTTTCTTT.

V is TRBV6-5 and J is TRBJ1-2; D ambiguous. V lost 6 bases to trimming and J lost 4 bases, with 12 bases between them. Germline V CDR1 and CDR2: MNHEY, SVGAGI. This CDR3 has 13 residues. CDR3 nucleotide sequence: TGTGCCAGCAGAGAGAACACACTCTATGGCTACACCTTC. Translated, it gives CASRENTLYGYTF.

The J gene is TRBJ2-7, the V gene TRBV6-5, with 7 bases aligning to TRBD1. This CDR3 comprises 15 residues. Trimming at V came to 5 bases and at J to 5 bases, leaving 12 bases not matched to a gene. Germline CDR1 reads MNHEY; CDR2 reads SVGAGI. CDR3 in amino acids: CASSPSTGEPHEQYF. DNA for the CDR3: TGTGCCAGCAGTCCCTCTACAGGGGAACCCCACGAGCAGTACTTC.

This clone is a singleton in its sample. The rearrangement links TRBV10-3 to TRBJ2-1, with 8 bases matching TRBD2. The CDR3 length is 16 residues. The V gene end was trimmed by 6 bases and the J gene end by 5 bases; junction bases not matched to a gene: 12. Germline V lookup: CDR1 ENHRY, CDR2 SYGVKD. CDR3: CAISSRSAGGDNEQFF. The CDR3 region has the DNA TGTGCCATCAGCTCCCGGAGCGCGGGAGGTGACAATGAGCAGTTCTTC.

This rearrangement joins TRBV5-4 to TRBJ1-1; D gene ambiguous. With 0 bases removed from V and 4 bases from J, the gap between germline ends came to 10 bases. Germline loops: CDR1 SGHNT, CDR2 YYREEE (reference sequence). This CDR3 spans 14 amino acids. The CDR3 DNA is TGTGCCAGCAGCTTGGTTGGGTCGGGCACTGAAGCTTTCTTT. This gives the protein CASSLVGSGTEAFF.

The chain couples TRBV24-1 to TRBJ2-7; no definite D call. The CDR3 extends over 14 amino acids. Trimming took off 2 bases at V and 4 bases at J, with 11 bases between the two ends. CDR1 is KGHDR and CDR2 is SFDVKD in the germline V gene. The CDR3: CATSDSLAAYEQYF. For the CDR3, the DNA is TGTGCCACCAGTGATTCACTGGCGGCTTACGAGCAGTACTTC.

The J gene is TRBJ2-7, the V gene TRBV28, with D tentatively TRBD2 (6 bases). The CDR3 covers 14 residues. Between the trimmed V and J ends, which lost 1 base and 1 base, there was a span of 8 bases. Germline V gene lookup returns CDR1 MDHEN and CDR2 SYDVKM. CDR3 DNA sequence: TGTGCCAGCAGTTTATATGGGGGGTCCTACGAGCAGTACTTC. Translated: CASSLYGGSYEQYF.

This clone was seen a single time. The CDR3 is CASSLLVGGNTEAFF. The DNA of the CDR3 is TGTGCCAGCAGTTTACTCGTTGGTGGGAACACTGAAGCTTTCTTT. The chain employs TRBV27 and TRBJ1-1; D call uncertain. This CDR3 is built from 15 residues. Germline V gene sequence: CDR1 MNHEY, CDR2 SMNVEV (reference sequence). Trimming removed 2 bases from V and 1 base from J, with 11 bases in between.

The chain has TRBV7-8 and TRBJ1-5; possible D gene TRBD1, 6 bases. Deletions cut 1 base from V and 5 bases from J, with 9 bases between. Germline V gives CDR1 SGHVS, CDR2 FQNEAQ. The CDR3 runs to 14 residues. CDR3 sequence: CASSLGRGDQPQHF. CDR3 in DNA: TGTGCCAGCAGCTTAGGCAGGGGTGATCAGCCCCAGCATTTT.

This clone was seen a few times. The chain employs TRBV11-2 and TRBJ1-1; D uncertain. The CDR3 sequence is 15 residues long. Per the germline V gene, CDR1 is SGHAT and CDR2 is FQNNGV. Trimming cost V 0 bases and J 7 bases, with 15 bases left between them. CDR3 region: CASSLDQGPGGEAFF. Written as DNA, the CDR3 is TGTGCCAGCAGCTTAGATCAAGGGCCGGGTGGTGAAGCTTTCTTT.

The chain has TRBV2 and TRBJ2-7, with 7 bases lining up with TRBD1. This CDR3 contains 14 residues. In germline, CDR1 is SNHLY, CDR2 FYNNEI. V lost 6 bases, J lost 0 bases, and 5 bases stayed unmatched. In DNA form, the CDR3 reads TGTGCCAGCAGGCTACAGGGGAGCTCCTACGAGCAGTACTTC. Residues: CASRLQGSSYEQYF.

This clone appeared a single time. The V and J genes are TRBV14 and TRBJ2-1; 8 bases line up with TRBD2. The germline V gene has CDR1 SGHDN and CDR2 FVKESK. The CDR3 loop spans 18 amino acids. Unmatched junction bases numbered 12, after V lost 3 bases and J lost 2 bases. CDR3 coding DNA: TGTGCCAGCAGCCATTTTCTCCGGGAGGGCCAGCCCTACAATGAGCAGTTCTTC. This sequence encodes CASSHFLREGQPYNEQFF.

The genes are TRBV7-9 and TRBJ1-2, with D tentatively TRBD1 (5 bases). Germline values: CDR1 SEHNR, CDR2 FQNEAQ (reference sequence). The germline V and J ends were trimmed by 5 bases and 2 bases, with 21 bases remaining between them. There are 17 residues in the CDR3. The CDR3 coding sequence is TGTGCCAGCAGCCCCCCCCTAGGAGGGGCGCCAAACTATGGCTACACCTTC. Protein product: CASSPPLGGAPNYGYTF.

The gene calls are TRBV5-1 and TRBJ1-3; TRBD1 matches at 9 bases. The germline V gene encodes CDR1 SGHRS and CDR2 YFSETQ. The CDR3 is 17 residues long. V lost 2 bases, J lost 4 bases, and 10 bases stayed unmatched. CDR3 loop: CASSFQPGQGIGNTIYF. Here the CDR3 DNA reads TGCGCCAGCAGCTTCCAACCGGGACAGGGTATAGGAAACACCATATATTTT.

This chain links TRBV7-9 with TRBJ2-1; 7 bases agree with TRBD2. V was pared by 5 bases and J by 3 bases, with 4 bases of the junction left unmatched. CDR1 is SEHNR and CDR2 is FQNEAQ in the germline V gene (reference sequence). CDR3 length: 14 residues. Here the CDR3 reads CASSPSGFYNEQFF. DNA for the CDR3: TGTGCCAGCAGCCCTAGCGGATTCTACAATGAGCAGTTCTTC.

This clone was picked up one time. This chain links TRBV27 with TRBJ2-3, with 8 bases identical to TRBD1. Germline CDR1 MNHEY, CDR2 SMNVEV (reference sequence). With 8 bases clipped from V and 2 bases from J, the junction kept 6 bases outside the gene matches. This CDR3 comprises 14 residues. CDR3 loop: CASLDRGLTDTQYF. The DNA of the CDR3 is TGTGCCAGCTTAGACAGGGGACTCACAGATACGCAGTATTTT.

CDR3 loop: CASSQGHYGYTF. The CDR3 coding sequence is TGTGCCAGCAGCCAAGGACACTATGGCTACACCTTC. The V and J genes are TRBV4-2 and TRBJ1-2; D not resolved. CDR3 length: 12 amino acids. Germline lookup yields CDR1 LGHNA and CDR2 YNFKEQ. Deletions cut 1 base from V and 3 bases from J, with 3 bases between.

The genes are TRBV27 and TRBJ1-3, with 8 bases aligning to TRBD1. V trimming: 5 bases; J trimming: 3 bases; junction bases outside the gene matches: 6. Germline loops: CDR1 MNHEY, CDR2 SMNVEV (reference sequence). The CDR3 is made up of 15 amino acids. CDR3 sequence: CASSPGGTGGNTIYF. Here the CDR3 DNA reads TGTGCCAGCAGTCCAGGGGGGACAGGTGGAAACACCATATATTTT.

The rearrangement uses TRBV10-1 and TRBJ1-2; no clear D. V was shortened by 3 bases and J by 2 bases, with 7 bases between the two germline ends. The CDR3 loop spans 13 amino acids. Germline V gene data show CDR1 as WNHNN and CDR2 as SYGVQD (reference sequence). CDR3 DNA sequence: TGCGCCAGCAGTGACTACGGGAACTATGGCTACACCTTC. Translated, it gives CASSDYGNYGYTF.

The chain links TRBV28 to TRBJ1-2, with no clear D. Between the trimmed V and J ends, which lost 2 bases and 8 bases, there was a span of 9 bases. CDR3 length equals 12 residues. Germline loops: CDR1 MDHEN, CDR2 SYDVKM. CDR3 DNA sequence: TGTGCCAGCAGTTTACCCAGCACGGGCTACACCTTC. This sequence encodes CASSLPSTGYTF.

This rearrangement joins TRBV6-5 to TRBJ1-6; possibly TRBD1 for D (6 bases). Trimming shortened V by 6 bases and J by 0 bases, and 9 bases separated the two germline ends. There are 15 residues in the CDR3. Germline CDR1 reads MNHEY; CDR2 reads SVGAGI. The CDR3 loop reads CASRRGGSYNSPLHF. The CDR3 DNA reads TGTGCCAGCAGACGAGGGGGCTCCTATAATTCACCCCTCCACTTT.

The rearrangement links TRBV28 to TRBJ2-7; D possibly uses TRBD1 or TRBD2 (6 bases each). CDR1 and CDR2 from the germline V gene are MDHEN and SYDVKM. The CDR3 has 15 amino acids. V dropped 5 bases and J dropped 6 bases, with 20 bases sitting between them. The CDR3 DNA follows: TGTGCCAGCAGTCCAGTGAGGGGGGTAACCGGCGAGCAGTACTTC. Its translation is CASSPVRGVTGEQYF. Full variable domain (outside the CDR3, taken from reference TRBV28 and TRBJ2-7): DVKVTQSSRYLVKRTGEKVFLECVQDMDHENMFWYRQDPGLGLRLIYFSYDVKMKEKGDIPEGYSVSREKKERFSLILESASTNQTSMYLCASSPVRGVTGEQYFGPGTRLTVT.

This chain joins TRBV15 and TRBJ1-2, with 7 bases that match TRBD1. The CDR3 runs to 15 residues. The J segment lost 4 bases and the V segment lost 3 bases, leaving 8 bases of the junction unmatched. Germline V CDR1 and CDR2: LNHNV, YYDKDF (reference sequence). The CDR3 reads CATSSQGGYGYGYTF. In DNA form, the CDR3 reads TGTGCCACCAGCAGTCAGGGGGGGTATGGCTATGGCTACACCTTC.

The CDR3 loop reads CASSRDTVQPQHF. The CDR3 nucleotides are TGTGCCAGCTCCCGGGACACCGTACAGCCCCAGCATTTT. The chain is built from TRBV2 and TRBJ1-5; D might be TRBD1 (6 bases). Trimming took 8 bases from V and 7 from J, leaving 15 bases between them. Germline V gene lookup returns CDR1 SNHLY and CDR2 FYNNEI. The CDR3 length is 13 residues.

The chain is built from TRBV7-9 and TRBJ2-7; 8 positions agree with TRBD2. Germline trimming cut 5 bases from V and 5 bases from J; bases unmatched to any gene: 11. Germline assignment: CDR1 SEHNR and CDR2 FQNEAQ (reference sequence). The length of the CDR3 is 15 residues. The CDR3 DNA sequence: TGTGCCAGCAGCGCCGTCGGGACTAGTTCCAACGAGCAGTACTTC. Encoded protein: CASSAVGTSSNEQYF.

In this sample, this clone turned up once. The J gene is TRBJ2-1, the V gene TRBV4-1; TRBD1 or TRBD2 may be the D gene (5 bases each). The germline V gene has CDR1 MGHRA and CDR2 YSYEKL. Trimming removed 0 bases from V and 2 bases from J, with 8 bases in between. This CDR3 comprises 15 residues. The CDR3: CASSQDRGPYNEQFF. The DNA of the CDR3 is TGCGCCAGCAGCCAAGATAGGGGACCCTACAATGAGCAGTTCTTC.

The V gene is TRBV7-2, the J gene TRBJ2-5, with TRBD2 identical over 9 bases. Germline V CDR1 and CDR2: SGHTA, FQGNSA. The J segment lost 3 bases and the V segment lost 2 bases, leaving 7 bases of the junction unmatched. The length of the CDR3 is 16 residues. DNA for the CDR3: TGTGCCAGCAGCTTAAGGGCTAGCGGGACCAAAGAGACCCAGTACTTC. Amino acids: CASSLRASGTKETQYF.

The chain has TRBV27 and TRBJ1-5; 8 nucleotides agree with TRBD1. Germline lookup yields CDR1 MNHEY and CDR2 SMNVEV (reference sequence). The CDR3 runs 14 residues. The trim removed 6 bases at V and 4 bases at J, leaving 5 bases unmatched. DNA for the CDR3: TGTGCCAGCAGCCGGACAGGGCAAAATCAGCCCCAGCATTTT. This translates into CASSRTGQNQPQHF.

The CDR3 nucleotides are TGTGCCACCAGCAGAGTATCCGGGGGAGAAAAACTGTTTTTT. It codes for CATSRVSGGEKLFF. The gene calls are TRBV15 and TRBJ1-4; D might be TRBD1 (5 bases). Trimming pared 1 base from V and 8 bases from J, leaving 11 bases between. The CDR3 totals 14 residues. Germline V CDR1 and CDR2: LNHNV, YYDKDF (reference sequence).

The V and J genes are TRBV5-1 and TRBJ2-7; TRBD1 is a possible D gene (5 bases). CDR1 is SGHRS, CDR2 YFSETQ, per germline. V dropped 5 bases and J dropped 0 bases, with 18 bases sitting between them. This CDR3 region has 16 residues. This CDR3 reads CASSIDSSGVSYEQYF. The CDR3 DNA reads TGCGCCAGCAGTATCGACAGCTCAGGCGTCTCCTACGAGCAGTACTTC.

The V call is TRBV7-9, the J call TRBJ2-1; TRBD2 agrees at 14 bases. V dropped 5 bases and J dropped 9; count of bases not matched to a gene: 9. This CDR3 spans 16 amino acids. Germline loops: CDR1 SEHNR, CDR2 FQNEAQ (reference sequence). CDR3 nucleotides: TGTGCCAGCAGCCGACTAGCGGGAGGGCCCGGGTCTGAGCAGTTCTTC. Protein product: CASSRLAGGPGSEQFF.